This entry concerns a single T cell receptor beta chain. Its antigen is currently not known. Nothing much larger sits one base from this clone, and base qualities are not available. The trial excluded patients who had a history of autoimmune disease or who were on systemic immunosuppression. Peripheral blood for TCR sequencing was collected from all dose cohorts at baseline, on cycle 4 day 1, and on cycle 7 day 1. The samples were taken from a phase I, first-in-human, multicenter, open-label dose-escalation trial of ivuxolimab. The trial enrolled adults with locally advanced or metastatic head and neck squamous cell, hepatocellular, melanoma or renal cell carcinoma. Before TCR sequencing, CD4+ T cells and CD8+ T cells from peripheral blood were sorted into separate populations. V lost 5 bases and J lost 4 bases; the stretch between them is 15 bases long. Via the germline V gene, CDR1 is SGHVS and CDR2 FQNEAQ. The CDR3 sequence holds 15 residues, the cysteine and phenylalanine included. The retained sequence is limited to the CDR3, 45 bases, with the frame set at the first base.

For sequencing of the TCRbeta CDR3 region, genomic DNA was extracted from the sorted cells. The immunoSEQ Assay was used to sequence the TCRbeta CDR3 regions. TCRdb mirrors the immuneACCESS table, restricted to in-frame sequences. Some clones are absent from its copies; in checked studies, under half trace to an unresolved V gene, and the reason for the others is unknown. Counted in this sample were 95,000 to 100,000 clones; about four fifths of them appeared once. The ten largest clones add up to approximately 1.5% of the sample. The data were taken from a study of OX40 agonist ivuxolimab in advanced cancers. Concerning the study at large: Ivuxolimab was an agonistic, fully human IgG2 monoclonal antibody directed against OX40 (CD134), a costimulatory receptor. Partial responses occurred in three dose-escalation patients, of whom one had hepatocellular carcinoma and two had cutaneous melanoma. The point of sequencing TCRbeta in the periphery was to test whether ivuxolimab changed TCR sequence diversity and drove clonal T-cell expansion. Among the roughly 52 dose-escalation patients, some 20 had hepatocellular carcinoma, 15 or so melanoma, 9 renal cell carcinoma and 9 head and neck cancer. A male proportion of almost 85% and a mean age of 60 years, ranging from about 20 to 80, were recorded for the dose-escalation cohort. The paper reports the monotherapy dose-escalation portion (N = 52 patients) of the phase I ivuxolimab trial. Patients were allowed to have had prior anti-PD-1, anti-PD-L1 or anti-CTLA-4 therapy, and around two fifths of the dose-escalation patients had been treated with checkpoint inhibitors. Intravenous ivuxolimab was administered to patients every 2 weeks at six dose levels: 0.01, 0.1, 0.3, 1.5, 3 and 10 mg/kg. On the study overall, not on this receptor specifically: Antigen specificity was not determined for the clonally expanded peripheral T cells. In partial responders in the 0.1-3.0 mg/kg groups, normalized peripheral clonal expansion was found to be among the lowest, especially among CD8+ T cells. On average, CD8+ T cells showed more expanded clones than CD4+ T cells after ivuxolimab. Low levels of normalized T-cell clonal expansion were also seen in some nonresponding patients. At doses of 0.1 to 3.0 mg/kg, clonal expansion of both CD4+ and CD8+ T cells in blood was seen between baseline and week 6.

The chain uses TRBV7-8 and TRBJ1-3; the D gene is perhaps TRBD1, on 6 matching bases. This TCR came from an adult with an advanced solid tumor such as melanoma, head and neck, liver or kidney cancer. The sample was CD4+ or CD8+ T cells sorted from blood, taken in a trial of the OX40 agonist ivuxolimab. The nucleotides read TGTGCCAGCAGCCCAGAGGACAGATTCGGAAACACCATATATTTT. Its protein is CASSPEDRFGNTIYF.